Reported below is one T cell receptor beta chain. The data belong to a study of blood T cell repertoires in COVID-19. As originally analysed: Reference gene primer amplification gave nucleated cell count estimates. Here immunoSEQ multiplex PCR was the method, and the copy in TCRdb shows in-frame clones only, minus some. V, J and clone size reflect that table, while D and trimming were determined from the DNA. The sample lists about 160,000 clones; roughly 85% were seen once. This TCR was sampled from a woman over 75 with active or convalescent COVID-19. The sample was peripheral blood.

In DNA form, the CDR3 reads TGTGCCAGCAGGGGGACAGGACTTAAATCCTCTGGGGCCAACGTCCTGACTTTC. This encodes CASRGTGLKSSGANVLTF. The chain uses TRBV27 and TRBJ2-6; 8 nucleotides match TRBD1. The ends lost 6 bases at V and 0 bases at J; junction bases unmatched: 10. This CDR3 has 18 amino acids. Germline V gives CDR1 MNHEY, CDR2 SMNVEV (reference sequence). The full variable domain, its missing parts supplied by reference TRBV27 and TRBJ2-6, is EAQVTQNPRYLITVTGKKLTVTCSQNMNHEYMSWYRQDPGLGLRQIYYSMNVEVTDKGDVPEGYKVSRKEKRNFPLILESPSPNQTSLYFCASRGTGLKSSGANVLTFGAGSRLTVL.